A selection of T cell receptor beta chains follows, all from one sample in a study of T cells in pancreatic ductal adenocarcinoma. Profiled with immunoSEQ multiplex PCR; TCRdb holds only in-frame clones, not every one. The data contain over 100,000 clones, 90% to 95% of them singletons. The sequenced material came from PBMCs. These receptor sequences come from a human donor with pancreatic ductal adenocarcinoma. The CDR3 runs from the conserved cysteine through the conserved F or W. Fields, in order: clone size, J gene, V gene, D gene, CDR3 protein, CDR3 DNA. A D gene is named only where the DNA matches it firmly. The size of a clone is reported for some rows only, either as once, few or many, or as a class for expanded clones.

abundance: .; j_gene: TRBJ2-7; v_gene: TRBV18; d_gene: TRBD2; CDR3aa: CASSIAGRTYEQYF; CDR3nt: TGTGCCAGCTCCATAGCGGGCCGGACCTACGAGCAGTACTTC
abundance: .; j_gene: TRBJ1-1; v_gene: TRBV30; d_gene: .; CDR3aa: CAWRPHANTEAFF; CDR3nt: TGTGCCTGGAGGCCACATGCGAACACTGAAGCTTTCTTT
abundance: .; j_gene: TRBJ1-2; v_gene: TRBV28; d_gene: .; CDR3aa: CASSWGDYGYTF; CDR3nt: TGTGCCAGCAGTTGGGGAGACTATGGCTACACCTTC
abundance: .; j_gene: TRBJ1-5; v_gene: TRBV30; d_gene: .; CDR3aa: CAWSAISSGGQPQHF; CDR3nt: TGTGCCTGGAGTGCCATTTCCTCGGGGGGTCAGCCCCAGCATTTT
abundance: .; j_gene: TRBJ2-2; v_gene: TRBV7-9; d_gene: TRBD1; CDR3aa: CASSADRGSTGELFF; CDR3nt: TGTGCCAGCAGCGCCGACAGGGGGTCCACCGGGGAGCTGTTTTTT
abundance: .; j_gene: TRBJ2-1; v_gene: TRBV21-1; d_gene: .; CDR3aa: CASSKGNPGQGTYNEQFF; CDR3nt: TGTGCCAGCAGCAAAGGGAACCCGGGACAGGGGACCTACAATGAGCAGTTCTTC
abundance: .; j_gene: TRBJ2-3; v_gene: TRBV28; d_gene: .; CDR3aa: CASSPTGALGDTQYF; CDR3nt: TGTGCCAGCTCCCCCACTGGGGCCCTCGGAGATACGCAGTATTTT
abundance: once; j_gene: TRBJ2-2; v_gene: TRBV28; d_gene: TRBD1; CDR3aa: CASTPPGQGAGTGELFF; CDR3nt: TGTGCCAGCACCCCCCCGGGACAGGGGGCGGGCACCGGGGAGCTGTTTTTT
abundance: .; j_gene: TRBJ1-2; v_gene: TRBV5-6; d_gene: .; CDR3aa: CASSLALQGNYGYTF; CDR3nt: TGTGCCAGCAGCTTGGCACTCCAGGGGAACTATGGCTACACCTTC
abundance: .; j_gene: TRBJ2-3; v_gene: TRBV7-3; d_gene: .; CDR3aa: CASSLTAGTDTQYF; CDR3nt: TGTGCCAGCAGCTTAACAGCCGGGACAGATACGCAGTATTTT
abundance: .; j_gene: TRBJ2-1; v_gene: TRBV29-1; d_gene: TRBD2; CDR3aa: CSVIAGEQFF; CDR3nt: TGCAGCGTTATAGCGGGAGAGCAGTTCTTC
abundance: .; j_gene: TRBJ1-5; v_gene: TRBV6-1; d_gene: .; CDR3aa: CASSEADRFYQPQHF; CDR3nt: TGTGCCAGCAGTGAAGCTGACAGGTTCTATCAGCCCCAGCATTTT
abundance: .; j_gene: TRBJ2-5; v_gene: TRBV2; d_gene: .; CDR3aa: CATGRYQETQYF; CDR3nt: TGTGCCACGGGTCGGTACCAAGAGACCCAGTACTTC
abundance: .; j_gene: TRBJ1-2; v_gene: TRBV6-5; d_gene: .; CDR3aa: CASTDGVFGYTF; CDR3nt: TGTGCCAGCACCGACGGAGTTTTTGGCTACACCTTC
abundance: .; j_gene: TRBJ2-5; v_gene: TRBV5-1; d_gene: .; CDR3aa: CASSFGQTQETQYF; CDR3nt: TGCGCCAGCAGCTTTGGACAGACACAAGAGACCCAGTACTTC
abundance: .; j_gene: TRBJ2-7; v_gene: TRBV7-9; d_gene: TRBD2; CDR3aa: CASSWTSGSYEQYF; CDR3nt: TGTGCCAGCAGCTGGACTAGCGGCTCCTACGAGCAGTACTTC
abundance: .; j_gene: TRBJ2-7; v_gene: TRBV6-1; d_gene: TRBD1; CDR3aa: CASKSGTGNYEQYF; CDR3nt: TGTGCCAGCAAGTCCGGGACAGGTAACTACGAGCAGTACTTC
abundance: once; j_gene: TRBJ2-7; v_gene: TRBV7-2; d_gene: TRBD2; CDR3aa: CASSLAGVLAGVNEQYF; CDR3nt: TGTGCCAGCAGCTTAGCGGGGGTACTAGCGGGAGTTAATGAGCAGTACTTC
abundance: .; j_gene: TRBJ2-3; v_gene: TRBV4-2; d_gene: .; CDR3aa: CASSQDLGRGSTDTQYF; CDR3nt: TGTGCCAGCAGCCAAGATCTGGGACGGGGGAGCACAGATACGCAGTATTTT
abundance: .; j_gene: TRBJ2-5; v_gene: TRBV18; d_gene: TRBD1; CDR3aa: CASSGGQTQETQYF; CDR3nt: TGTGCCAGCTCAGGGGGACAGACTCAAGAGACCCAGTACTTC
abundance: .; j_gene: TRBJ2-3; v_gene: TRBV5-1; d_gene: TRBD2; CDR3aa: CASSVTSTADTQYF; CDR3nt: TGCGCCAGCAGCGTGACTAGCACGGCAGATACGCAGTATTTT
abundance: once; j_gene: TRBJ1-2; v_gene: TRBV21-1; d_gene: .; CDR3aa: CASSPTELTGGYTF; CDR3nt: TGTGCCAGCAGCCCTACGGAGCTGACAGGGGGCTACACCTTC
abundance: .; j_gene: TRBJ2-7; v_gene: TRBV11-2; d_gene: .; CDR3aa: CASSLAWGAVPGFGEQYF; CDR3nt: TGTGCCAGCAGCTTAGCGTGGGGAGCGGTCCCCGGGTTTGGTGAGCAGTACTTC
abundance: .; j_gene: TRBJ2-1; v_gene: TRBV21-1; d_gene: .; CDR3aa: CASSPRREDPHNEQFF; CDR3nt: TGTGCCAGCAGCCCTCGGAGGGAGGACCCCCACAATGAGCAGTTCTTC
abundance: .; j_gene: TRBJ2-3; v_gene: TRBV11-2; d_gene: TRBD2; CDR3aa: CASVTGTSHTDTQYF; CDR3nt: TGTGCCAGCGTAACCGGGACTAGTCACACAGATACGCAGTATTTT
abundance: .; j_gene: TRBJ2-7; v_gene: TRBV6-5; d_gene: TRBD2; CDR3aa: CASSLAGGPDEQYF; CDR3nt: TGTGCCAGCAGTCTAGCGGGAGGGCCCGACGAGCAGTACTTC
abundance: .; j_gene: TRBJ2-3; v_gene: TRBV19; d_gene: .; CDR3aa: CASSRSGAADTQYF; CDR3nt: TGTGCCAGTAGTAGGTCAGGGGCCGCAGATACGCAGTATTTT
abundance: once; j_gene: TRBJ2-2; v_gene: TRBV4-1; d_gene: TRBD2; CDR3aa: CASSPQGETSVNTGELFF; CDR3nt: TGCGCCAGCAGCCCCCAGGGAGAAACTAGCGTGAACACCGGGGAGCTGTTTTTT
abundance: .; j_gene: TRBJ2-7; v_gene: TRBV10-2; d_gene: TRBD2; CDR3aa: CASSRGLASSYEQYF; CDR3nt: TGCGCCAGCAGTAGGGGACTAGCCAGCTCCTACGAGCAGTACTTC
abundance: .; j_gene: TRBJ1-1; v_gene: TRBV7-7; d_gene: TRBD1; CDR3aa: CASSQDRGTEAFF; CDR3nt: TGTGCTAGCAGCCAGGACAGGGGAACTGAAGCTTTCTTT
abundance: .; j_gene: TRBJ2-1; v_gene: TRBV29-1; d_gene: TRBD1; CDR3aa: CSVIKGAGGHEQFF; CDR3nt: TGCAGCGTTATCAAAGGGGCAGGGGGTCATGAGCAGTTCTTC
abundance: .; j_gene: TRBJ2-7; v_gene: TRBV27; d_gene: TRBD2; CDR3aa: CASSLWGPSGRANVYEQYF; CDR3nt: TGTGCCAGCAGTTTATGGGGGCCTAGCGGGAGGGCCAACGTCTACGAGCAGTACTTC
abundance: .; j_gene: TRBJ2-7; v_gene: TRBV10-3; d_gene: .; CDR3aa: CAISAQAPEFWEQYF; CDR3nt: TGTGCCATCAGCGCCCAGGCACCCGAGTTTTGGGAGCAGTACTTC